Each of the 10 T cell receptor beta chains below was sequenced from the same sample in a study of vaccination and CD4 T cells after COVID-19. An Oncomine TCR Beta short-read assay was used to sequence the DNA from cultured CD4+ T cells. TCRdb used MiXCR to reprocess the PCR reads, holding one entry per CDR3 protein. Altogether over 9,500 distinct CDR3 sequences are present, about 28% being singletons, with the ten largest covering around 22%. The treatment denotes: approximately 11-day PBMC culture with coronavirus spike peptide pools or control peptides (ViraFEST assay). No antigens are known for them. The sequenced sample consisted of cultured CD4+ T cells from blood. The receptors stem from a human donor with COVID-19.

J is TRBJ2-3 and V is TRBV20-1, with 8 bases fitting TRBD2. V trimming: 6 bases; J trimming: 4 bases; junction bases outside the gene matches: 12. CDR1 and CDR2 (germline): DFQATT, SNEGSKA (reference sequence). This CDR3 is built from 15 residues. CDR3 bases: TGCAGTGCCCCCGGGGGGGCGATGATTCCAGATACGCAGTATTTT. Protein: CSAPGGAMIPDTQYF.

The rearrangement joins TRBV3-1 to TRBJ2-7; D is possibly TRBD2 (5 bases). CDR1 is LGHDT and CDR2 is YNNKEL in the germline V gene (reference sequence). V dropped 5 bases and J dropped 2 bases, with 13 bases sitting between them. The CDR3 totals 14 residues. The CDR3: CASSAGLVPYEQYF. The DNA for the CDR3 is TGTGCCAGCAGCGCAGGACTGGTACCCTACGAGCAGTACTTC.

This clonotype was detected only a few times. The J gene is TRBJ1-2, the V gene TRBV7-3; 9 bases agree with TRBD1. This CDR3 contains 14 residues. Germline V gives CDR1 SGHTA, CDR2 FQGTGA. The V segment lost 5 bases and the J segment 11 bases; nucleotides outside the gene matches: 12. CDR3 DNA sequence: TGTGCCAGCAGCAGTTCGGGACAGGGCGGGGGATACACCTTC. This sequence encodes CASSSSGQGGGYTF.

This chain joins TRBV20-1 and TRBJ2-2; 8 bases are a match to TRBD2. J gave up 4 bases and V 3 bases, and 1 base lay outside the gene matches. Per germline, CDR1 DFQATT and CDR2 SNEGSKA (reference sequence). This CDR3 spans 13 amino acids. The CDR3 DNA reads as TGCAGTGCTAGCGCGGGGGGCACCGGGGAGCTGTTTTTT. Protein sequence: CSASAGGTGELFF.

J is TRBJ1-2 and V is TRBV30, with TRBD1 as a possible D gene (6 bases). Germline values: CDR1 GTSNPN, CDR2 SVGIG (reference sequence). Trimming stripped 8 bases from V and 2 bases from J, with 18 bases between. The CDR3 has 14 residues. The CDR3 nucleotides read TGTGCCAACTGGAGGAGGGGGTCGAACTATGGCTACACCTTC. This encodes CANWRRGSNYGYTF.

The CDR3 reads CSVEIPGRTNTEAFF. CDR3 coding DNA: TGCAGCGTTGAAATTCCGGGACGGACAAACACTGAAGCTTTCTTT. V gene TRBV29-1 combines with J gene TRBJ1-1; perhaps TRBD1 as D (5 bases). Trimming removed 2 bases at V and 2 bases at J, with 15 bases between. CDR1 and CDR2 (germline): SQVTM, ANQGSEA. The CDR3 is 15 amino acids.

This chain joins TRBV11-2 and TRBJ2-7; the match to TRBD1 covers 7 bases. The CDR3 sequence is 12 residues long. The germline gives CDR1 SGHAT, CDR2 FQNNGV. The ends lost 6 bases at V and 7 bases at J; junction bases unmatched: 6. CDR3 in amino acids: CASRRTGREQYF. CDR3 DNA: TGTGCCAGCAGGCGGACAGGTCGGGAGCAGTACTTC.

The J gene is TRBJ2-2, the V gene TRBV24-1, with a possible D match to TRBD1 (5 bases). Trimming removed 5 bases at V and 5 bases at J, with 11 bases between. CDR1 and CDR2 from the germline V gene are KGHDR and SFDVKD. The CDR3 totals 14 residues. The CDR3 DNA reads as TGTGCCACCAGTGGTCTGACAGTGACCGGGGAGCTGTTTTTT. Translation: CATSGLTVTGELFF.

The chain combines TRBV27 with TRBJ2-3, with 16 bases aligning to TRBD2. Germline-derived CDR1 and CDR2 are MNHEY and SMNVEV (reference sequence). The CDR3 spans 18 residues. After removal of 6 bases from V and 2 bases from J, the junction contained 8 bases not matched to a gene. The CDR3 nucleotides are TGTGCCAGCAGCGTACTCGGGACTAGCGGGGGGGCCACAGATACGCAGTATTTT. It codes for CASSVLGTSGGATDTQYF.

This clonotype has only a few counts. The V and J genes are TRBV20-1 and TRBJ1-4; D uncertain. The CDR3 runs 13 residues. V lost 1 base and J 4 bases, leaving 7 bases between the germline ends. Germline V gene data show CDR1 as DFQATT and CDR2 as SNEGSKA (reference sequence). The CDR3 spells CSARGSRNEKLFF. The CDR3 DNA reads TGCAGTGCTAGAGGTTCCCGTAATGAAAAACTGTTTTTT.